This is a list of T cell receptor beta chains from one sample in a study of identical twins' blood T cells. TCRdb reanalysed the 5' RACE reads using MiXCR and keeps one entry per CDR3 protein. The table has around 380,000 distinct CDR3 sequences, approximately 30% seen once. What was sequenced was PBMCs. Source of these receptors: a woman between 18 and 50 years old in good health. Each CDR3 is given with its conserved first and last residue. D genes are given only for firm matches. Clone size is shown for a subset of rows, as once, few, many or a class of expanded clone.

v_call,j_call,d_call,cdr3_length,clone_size,cdr3_nt,cdr3_aa
TRBV19,TRBJ1-1,TRBD1,16,few,TGTGCCAGTAGTCCTTACTCCCGGGACAGTTCCACTGAAGCTTTCTTT,CASSPYSRDSSTEAFF
TRBV2,TRBJ2-7,TRBD1,13,.,TGTGCCAGCACCCTTAACAGGGGATACGAGCAGTACTTC,CASTLNRGYEQYF
TRBV20-1,TRBJ1-2,.,18,.,TGCAGTGCTAGACGATATTCGATTCGGCCAGGCAATAACTATGGCTACACCTTC,CSARRYSIRPGNNYGYTF
TRBV27,TRBJ1-6,TRBD1,16,.,TGTGCCAGCAGTTTATCCGGGACAGGAAGAAATTCACCCCTCCACTTT,CASSLSGTGRNSPLHF
TRBV7-9,TRBJ1-1,.,13,.,TGTGCCAGCAGCTCTCAGGGAATCACTGAAGCTTTCTTT,CASSSQGITEAFF
TRBV7-9,TRBJ2-7,.,15,.,TGTGCCAGCAGCTCGCCAACAGCGGCCTCCTACGAGCAGTACTTC,CASSSPTAASYEQYF
TRBV6-2/TRBV6-3,TRBJ2-2,.,15,few,TGTGCCAGCAGTTACTCGGGAGCGATCGCCGGGGAGCTGTTTTTT,CASSYSGAIAGELFF
TRBV28,TRBJ2-1,TRBD2,15,few,TGTGCCAGCAGTTTATCGCCAGCGGGGTCCCTTGGGCAGTTCTTC,CASSLSPAGSLGQFF
TRBV20-1,TRBJ2-7,.,15,few,TGCAGTGCCCTCAAAAGTGCGGATGAGGCGGCCGAGCAGTACTTC,CSALKSADEAAEQYF
TRBV20-1,TRBJ1-5,.,13,.,TGCAGTGCTCTCCGACAACAGAATCAGCCCCAGCATTTT,CSALRQQNQPQHF
TRBV6-6,TRBJ2-5,.,15,.,TGTGCCAGCAGTTACTCCCCGGACAGTGGGGAGACCCAGTACTTC,CASSYSPDSGETQYF
TRBV28,TRBJ2-5,.,15,few,TGTGCCAGCAGTTTACTCCGGCAAGTGACGGAGACCCAGTACTTC,CASSLLRQVTETQYF
TRBV28,TRBJ1-1,.,12,.,TGTGCCAGCAGGACCCCGAACACTGAAGCTTTCTTT,CASRTPNTEAFF
TRBV12-3/TRBV12-4,TRBJ1-2,.,15,.,TGTGCCAGCACCCTTTTGGAGGGCCACAACTATGGCTACACCTTC,CASTLLEGHNYGYTF
TRBV2,TRBJ1-1,.,12,many,TGTGCCTCCGCCCAGCAATACACTGAAGCTTTCTTT,CASAQQYTEAFF
TRBV5-1,TRBJ1-3,TRBD1,17,.,TGCGCCAGCAGCTTACAGACAGGGAGCTTCTCTGGAAACACCATATATTTT,CASSLQTGSFSGNTIYF
TRBV5-1,TRBJ2-7,.,16,.,TGCGCCAGCAGCCCAAGGGGACCCCCAAATGAGTACGAGCAGTACTTC,CASSPRGPPNEYEQYF
TRBV28,TRBJ1-1,.,17,.,TGTGCCAGCAGTTTTCCCACGGCAGGGCTCCTAAACACTGAAGCTTTCTTT,CASSFPTAGLLNTEAFF
TRBV6-6,TRBJ2-7,.,12,few,TGTGCCAGCAGTTACAATAATTACGAGCAGTACTTC,CASSYNNYEQYF
TRBV2,TRBJ1-2,.,15,many,TGTGCCAGCAGTGATTCGGGGGCCAGGGGCTATGGCTACACCTTC,CASSDSGARGYGYTF
TRBV18,TRBJ1-6,TRBD1,14,.,TGTGCCAGCTCACCGGGACAGGGTGGATCACCCCTCCACTTT,CASSPGQGGSPLHF
TRBV7-2,TRBJ1-1,.,13,.,TGTGCCAGCAGCGTTCAGAGGAACACTGAAGCTTTCTTT,CASSVQRNTEAFF
TRBV20-1,TRBJ1-1,.,12,.,TGCAGTGCTAGGAGGGACGGGGTCGGAGCTTTCTTT,CSARRDGVGAFF
TRBV27,TRBJ1-1,.,14,.,TGTGCCAGCACCCTGAGAGGGGATGACACTGAAGCTTTCTTT,CASTLRGDDTEAFF
TRBV19,TRBJ1-2,TRBD1,15,few,TGTGCCAGTAGGGGACAGGAGGCGCGGAACTATGGCTACACCTTC,CASRGQEARNYGYTF
TRBV7-2,TRBJ2-3,TRBD2,13,.,TGTGCCAGCAGCCGGGGCGGAGGGAGGGCAGAGTATTTT,CASSRGGGRAEYF
TRBV3-1,TRBJ1-1,TRBD1,13,many,TGTGCCAGCAGTAGACAGGGGAACACTGAAGCTTTCTTT,CASSRQGNTEAFF
TRBV6-4,TRBJ1-1,TRBD1,13,.,TGTGCCAGCATTGGACAGGGCGGGACTGAAGCTTTCTTT,CASIGQGGTEAFF
TRBV10-3,TRBJ2-1,.,12,.,TGTGCCATCAGTGATTCGTTCGATGAGCAGTTCTTC,CAISDSFDEQFF
TRBV6-2/TRBV6-3,TRBJ2-2,.,14,few,TGTGCCAGTTTGTACCGGGTGGGCACCGGGGAGCTGTTTTTT,CASLYRVGTGELFF
TRBV12-3/TRBV12-4,TRBJ1-1,.,12,.,TGTGCCAGCAGATCGGGATACACTGAAGCTTTCTTT,CASRSGYTEAFF
TRBV20-1,TRBJ2-3,.,13,.,TGCAGTGCTACCGGCGGAAGGACAGATACGCAGTATTTT,CSATGGRTDTQYF
TRBV7-8,TRBJ1-4,TRBD1,14,few,TGTGCCAGCAGCCAAAGCGGGACAGTTCAAAAACTGTTTTTT,CASSQSGTVQKLFF
TRBV3-1,TRBJ2-3,TRBD1,16,few,TGTGCCAGCAGCCAAGACGGGGACAGGGGGCCAGATACGCAGTATTTT,CASSQDGDRGPDTQYF
TRBV20-1,TRBJ1-1,.,13,few,TGCAGTGCTAGAGTAGACTGGAACACTGAAGCTTTCTTT,CSARVDWNTEAFF
TRBV11-2,TRBJ2-1,.,17,many,TGTGCCAGCAGCTCCGGTGGGGGACCGCGAGCCAACAATGAGCAGTTCTTC,CASSSGGGPRANNEQFF
TRBV9,TRBJ2-3,.,16,.,TGTGCCATCAGCGTAGTCCCCGGGATTGAGGCGGATACGCAGTATTTT,CAISVVPGIEADTQYF
TRBV9,TRBJ2-3,.,15,few,TGTGCCAGCAGCGGATCATCCGGCCGCCCAGATACGCAGTATTTT,CASSGSSGRPDTQYF
TRBV28,TRBJ1-3,.,14,many,TGTGCCAGCAGTCCCCAGGAGCCTGGAAACACCATATATTTT,CASSPQEPGNTIYF
TRBV19,TRBJ1-1,.,15,.,TGTGCCAGTAGTTCCCAGGGGTACCTGAACACTGAAGCTTTCTTT,CASSSQGYLNTEAFF
TRBV2,TRBJ2-2,.,13,few,TGTGCCAGCAGGGGCCAGTCTGCCGGGGAGCTGTTTTTT,CASRGQSAGELFF
TRBV7-8,TRBJ2-2,.,16,.,TGTGCCAGCAGCCAACGCGCCGGACAGAACACCGGGGAGCTGTTTTTT,CASSQRAGQNTGELFF
TRBV7-2,TRBJ2-7,.,13,.,TGTGCCAGCAGCTTAGAAACGTACACCCGGTCGTACTTC,CASSLETYTRSYF
TRBV11-2,TRBJ1-5,TRBD1,17,few,TGTGCCAGCAGCCCCGGGGGTTGGGACAGGTTGAATCAGCCCCAGCATTTT,CASSPGGWDRLNQPQHF
TRBV6-5,TRBJ1-1,.,12,.,TGTGCCAGCAGAAGTGGGAACACTGGAGCTTTCTTT,CASRSGNTGAFF
TRBV19,TRBJ1-3,.,12,.,TGTGCCAGTAGTACAGCGGAGAACACCATATATTTT,CASSTAENTIYF
TRBV28,TRBJ1-3,.,14,.,TGTGCCAGCAGGGGTCGACAGGCTGGAAACGCCATATATTTT,CASRGRQAGNAIYF
TRBV5-1,TRBJ1-3,.,12,few,TGCGCCAGCAGCTTGGATTCAAACGCCATATATTTT,CASSLDSNAIYF
TRBV27,TRBJ2-5,.,13,.,TGTGCCAGCAGTTTAAAAAGGGCGGAGACCCAGTACTTC,CASSLKRAETQYF
TRBV20-1,TRBJ1-1,TRBD1,15,few,TGCAGTGCTGAAGATCCGGGACAGGGGGCTTCTGAAGCTTTCTTT,CSAEDPGQGASEAFF
TRBV29-1,TRBJ1-5,.,13,few,TGCAGCGTTGCCGGGGGCGGTGGACAGCCCCAGCATTTT,CSVAGGGGQPQHF
TRBV18,TRBJ2-3,.,15,.,TGTGCCAGCTCACCACCAGCGGCTAGCACAGATACGCAGTATTTT,CASSPPAASTDTQYF
TRBV7-9,TRBJ1-1,.,13,few,TGTGCCAGCAGACCCCTGCCGGGAACTGAAGCTTTCTTT,CASRPLPGTEAFF
TRBV2,TRBJ2-2,.,15,few,TGTGCCAGCAGTGAAGTGGGGGTGAACACCGGGGAGCTGTTTTTT,CASSEVGVNTGELFF
TRBV7-2,TRBJ1-5,.,12,many,TGTGCCAGCAGCAAGAACAATCAGCCCCAGCATTTT,CASSKNNQPQHF
TRBV20-1,TRBJ2-2,.,15,.,TGCAGTGCTAGAGATGGGACCAAGAACACCGGGGAGCTGTTTTTT,CSARDGTKNTGELFF
TRBV3-1,TRBJ2-1,.,14,.,TGTGCCAGCAGCCAAGATGGGGCCTCGAATGAGCAGTTCTTC,CASSQDGASNEQFF
TRBV7-2,TRBJ1-1,.,12,.,TGTGCCAGCAGCTTAAGAGAGAGAGAAGCTTTCTTT,CASSLREREAFF
TRBV11-1,TRBJ2-7,.,16,.,TGTGCCAGCAGCTTAGAATCAAACCGAGGTTTTGGCGAGCAGTACTTC,CASSLESNRGFGEQYF